This T cell receptor beta chain stems from a study of Tregs in tolerant kidney transplant recipients. Notes on the study in general: Tolerant patients' donor-specific Tregs expanded beyond overall Tregs, suggesting antigen-driven growth.

Unstimulated Tregs (CD4+CD25+CD127-) and CD4+CD25- non-Tregs were sorted from PBMCs. Losses at the gene ends were 1 base for V and 6 bases for J; bases not matched to a gene: 9. CDR3 length: 16 amino acids. Germline CDR1 is SGHAT and CDR2 is FQNNGV. On this clone itself: The antigen is unknown.

Assay: immunoSEQ multiplex PCR; the TCRdb copy retains only in-frame clones and omits some. The sample lists some 55,000 clones; approximately 83% were seen once. This material consisted of Tregs from blood, taken before the transplant. This chain links TRBV11-2 with TRBJ2-7; 10 nucleotides match TRBD2. The sequence derives from a human donor who received a combined kidney and bone marrow transplant. CDR3 sequence: CASSLVPSGSFSEQYF. The CDR3 bases are TGTGCCAGCAGCTTAGTTCCTAGCGGGAGTTTCTCCGAGCAGTACTTC.